This T cell receptor beta chain emerged from a study of human thymus T cells (dated by TCRdb to 2018 to 2020). Study-wide context: The study characterized TCR alpha and beta repertoires from fewer than 10 infant thymus samples and four related peripheral blood samples. Donor ages ranging from about 6 to 244 days were recorded, and about six male and a couple of female infants were included in the cohort. General findings and caveats noted by the study authors: Both the thymic and the peripheral blood repertoires appeared to show biased V and J gene segment usage. Highly overlapping thymic TCR repertoires among unrelated individuals were reported in the related research. On average, thymus samples gave 750,000 to 1,000,000 unique TCRB clonotypes, whereas blood samples gave roughly 86,000.

The immunoSEQ multiplex PCR assay was used to amplify the TCRB and TCRAD loci from a standardized amount of quality-controlled genomic DNA. Amplicons spanned the V(D)J region at a length sufficient to cover the CDR3 and identify V and J genes. The commercial immunoSEQ service was used to sequence amplicons on an Illumina platform. The study's processing was this. Primer bias and sequencing errors were corrected as previously described, and TCRAD and TCRB were defined on the basis of the IMGT database. Repertoires were analysed with immunoSEQ Analyzer 3.0 and VDJTools, covering basic statistics, V/J segment usage, diversity estimates, rarefaction and pairwise overlap. Diversity was estimated using the Chao1, ChaoE, Efron-Thisted, Shannon and inverse Simpson indices, and was also estimated on datasets down-sampled to the size of the smallest sample. Repertoire overlap used strict matching of CDR3 nucleotide sequence, V gene and J gene, with Jaccard-based multidimensional scaling clustering. Sourced from immuneACCESS, this table was stored by TCRdb with only in-frame sequences that have V and J called. A share of the clones is absent; for the studies checked, an unresolved V gene accounts for under half, and the remainder has no known explanation. That table gives V, J and clone size, and the DNA gave D and trimming. The sample table shows about 78,000 clones, and nearly 98% are seen once. Together, the top ten hold approximately 0.03% of the sample.

Thymus tissue was collected as surgical resects that were removed during corrective cardiac surgery. The donors were immunologically healthy infants in Finland who had open corrective cardiac surgery for congenital heart defects. Thymocytes were freed from the tissue by mechanical means and kept at -70 degrees C as pellets of roughly 8.5-31 million cells. A QIAsymphony instrument was used to extract genomic DNA from frozen cell pellets. In regard to this clone: This clone's antigen is unknown. No qualities accompany the bases; no much larger clone lies one base away.

Trimming costs V 4 bases and J 1 base, and their ends lie 6 bases apart. CDR1 and CDR2 are drawn from the germline V gene: SGHNT, YENEEA. Inclusive of the bounding cysteine and phenylalanine, the CDR3 is 13 residues long. Here the CDR3 DNA is all that survives: 39 bases in frame from base 1. Sequences were obtained from thymus tissue. The chain links TRBV11-3 with TRBJ2-3; the D gene lacks a confident call. This TCR was sampled from a boy under two years old with a congenital heart defect but otherwise immunologically healthy. The DNA sequence reads TGTGCCAGCAGCTGGCTACGCACAGATACGCAGTATTTT. The resulting protein is CASSWLRTDTQYF.